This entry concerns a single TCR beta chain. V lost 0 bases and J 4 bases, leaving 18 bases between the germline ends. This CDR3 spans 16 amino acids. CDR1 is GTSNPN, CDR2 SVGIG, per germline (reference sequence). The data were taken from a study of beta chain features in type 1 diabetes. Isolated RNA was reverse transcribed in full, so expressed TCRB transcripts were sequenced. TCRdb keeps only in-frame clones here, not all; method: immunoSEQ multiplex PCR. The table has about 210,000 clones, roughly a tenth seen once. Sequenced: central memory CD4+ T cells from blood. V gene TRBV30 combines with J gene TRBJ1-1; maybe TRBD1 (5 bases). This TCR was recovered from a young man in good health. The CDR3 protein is CAWSVQWGKSSTEAFF. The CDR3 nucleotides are TGTGCCTGGAGTGTACAATGGGGCAAATCCTCCACTGAAGCTTTCTTT.